The clone carrying this T cell receptor beta chain showed up many times. This sample was taken from a study of blood T cells in healthy people across ages. The germline V gene encodes CDR1 SEHNR and CDR2 FQNEAQ (reference sequence). Deletions cut 6 bases from V and 5 bases from J, with 19 bases between. The CDR3 loop spans 15 amino acids. Using a J-beta primer mix together with a sample-barcoded 5' primer, a second PCR was run for 7 to 11 cycles. TCRdb reprocessed the 5' RACE reads via MiXCR and lists one record per CDR3 protein. The sample yields 1.5 million to 2 million distinct CDR3 sequences, 28% seen once.

This sequence joins TRBV7-9 and TRBJ2-5; D might be TRBD1 or TRBD2, each matching 5 bases. Sequencing was carried out using blood. The clonotype was recovered from a woman aged 25-40 years in good health. CDR3 in DNA: TGTGCCAGCAGTACGTGGGGACCCACCCTGGAGACCCAGTACTTC. It translates to CASSTWGPTLETQYF.